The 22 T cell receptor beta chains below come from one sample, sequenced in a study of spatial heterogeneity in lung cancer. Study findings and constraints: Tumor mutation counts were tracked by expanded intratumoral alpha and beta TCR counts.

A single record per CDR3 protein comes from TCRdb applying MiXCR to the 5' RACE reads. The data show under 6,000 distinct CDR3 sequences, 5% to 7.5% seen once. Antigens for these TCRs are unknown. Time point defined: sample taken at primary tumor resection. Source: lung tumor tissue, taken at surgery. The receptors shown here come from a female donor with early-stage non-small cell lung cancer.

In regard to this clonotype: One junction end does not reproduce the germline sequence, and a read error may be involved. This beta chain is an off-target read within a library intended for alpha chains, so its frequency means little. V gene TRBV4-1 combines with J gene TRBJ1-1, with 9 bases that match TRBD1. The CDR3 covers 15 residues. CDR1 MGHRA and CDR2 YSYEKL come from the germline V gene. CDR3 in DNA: TGCGCCTGCAGCCAAGGAGACAGGGGGGTCTTTGAAGCTTTCTTT. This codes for CACSQGDRGVFEAFF.

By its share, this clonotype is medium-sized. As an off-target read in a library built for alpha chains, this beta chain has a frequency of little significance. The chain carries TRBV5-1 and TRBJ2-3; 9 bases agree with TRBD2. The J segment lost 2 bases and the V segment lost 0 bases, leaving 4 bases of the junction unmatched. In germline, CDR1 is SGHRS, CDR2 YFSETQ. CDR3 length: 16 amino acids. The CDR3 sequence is CASSLVSSGVTDTQYF. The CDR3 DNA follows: TGCGCCAGCAGCTTGGTCTCTAGCGGGGTCACAGATACGCAGTATTTT.

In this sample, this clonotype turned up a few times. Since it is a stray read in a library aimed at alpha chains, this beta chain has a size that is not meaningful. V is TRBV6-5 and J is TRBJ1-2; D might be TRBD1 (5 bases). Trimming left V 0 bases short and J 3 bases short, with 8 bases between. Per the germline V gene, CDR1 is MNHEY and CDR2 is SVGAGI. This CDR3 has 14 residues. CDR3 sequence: CASSYSRQYYGYTF. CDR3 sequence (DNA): TGTGCCAGCAGTTACTCGAGACAGTACTATGGCTACACCTTC.

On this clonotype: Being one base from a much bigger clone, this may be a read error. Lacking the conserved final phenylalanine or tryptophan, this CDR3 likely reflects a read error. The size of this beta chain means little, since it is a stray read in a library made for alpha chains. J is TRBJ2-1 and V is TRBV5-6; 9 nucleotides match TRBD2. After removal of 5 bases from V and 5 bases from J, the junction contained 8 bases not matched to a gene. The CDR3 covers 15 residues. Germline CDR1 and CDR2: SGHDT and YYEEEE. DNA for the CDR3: TGTGCCAGCAGTCGCAGCGGGGGGTCACACAATGAGCAGTTCCTC. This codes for CASSRSGGSHNEQFL.

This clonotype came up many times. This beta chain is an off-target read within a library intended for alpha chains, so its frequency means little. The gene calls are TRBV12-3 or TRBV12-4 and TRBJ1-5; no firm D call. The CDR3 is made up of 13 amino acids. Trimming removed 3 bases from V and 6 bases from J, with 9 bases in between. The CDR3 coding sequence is TGTGCCAGCAGTTTTAGTGGTTTTCAGCCCCAGCATTTT. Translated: CASSFSGFQPQHF.

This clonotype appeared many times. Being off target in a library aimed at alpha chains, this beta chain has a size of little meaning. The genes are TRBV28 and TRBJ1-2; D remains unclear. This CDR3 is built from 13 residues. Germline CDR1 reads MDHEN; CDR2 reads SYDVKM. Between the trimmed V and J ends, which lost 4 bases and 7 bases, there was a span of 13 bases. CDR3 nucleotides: TGTGCCAGCAGTTCCAACCCTGCAATTGGCTACACCTTC. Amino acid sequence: CASSSNPAIGYTF.

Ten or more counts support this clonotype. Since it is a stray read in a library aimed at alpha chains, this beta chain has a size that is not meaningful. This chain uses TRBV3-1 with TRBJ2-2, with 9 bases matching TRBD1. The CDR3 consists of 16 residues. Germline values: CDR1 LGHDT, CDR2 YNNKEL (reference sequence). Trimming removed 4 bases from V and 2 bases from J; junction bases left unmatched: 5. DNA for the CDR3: TGTGCCAGCAGCCCTTTGGGACAGGGAAACACCGGGGAGCTGTTTTTT. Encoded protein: CASSPLGQGNTGELFF.

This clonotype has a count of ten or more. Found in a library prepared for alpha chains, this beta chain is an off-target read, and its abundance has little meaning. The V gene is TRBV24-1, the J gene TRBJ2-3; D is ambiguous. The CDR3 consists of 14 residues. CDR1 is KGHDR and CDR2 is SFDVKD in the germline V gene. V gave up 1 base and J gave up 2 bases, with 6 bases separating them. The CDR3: CATSDFPDTDTQYF. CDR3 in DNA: TGTGCCACCAGTGATTTCCCAGACACAGATACGCAGTATTTT.

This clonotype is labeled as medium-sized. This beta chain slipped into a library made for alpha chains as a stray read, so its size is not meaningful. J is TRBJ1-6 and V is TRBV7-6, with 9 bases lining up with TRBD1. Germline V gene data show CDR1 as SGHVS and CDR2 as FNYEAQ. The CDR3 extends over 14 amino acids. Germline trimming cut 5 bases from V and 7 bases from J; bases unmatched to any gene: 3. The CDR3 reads CASSTGTGNSPLHF. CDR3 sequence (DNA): TGTGCCAGCAGCACCGGGACAGGGAATTCACCCCTCCACTTT.

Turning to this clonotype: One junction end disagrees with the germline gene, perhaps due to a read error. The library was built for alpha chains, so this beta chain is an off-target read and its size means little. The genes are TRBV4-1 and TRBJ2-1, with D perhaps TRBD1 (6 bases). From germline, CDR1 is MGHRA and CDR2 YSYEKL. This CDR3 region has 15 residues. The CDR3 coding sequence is TGCGCCAGCAACCAATCGTGGACAGCCTACAATGAGCAGTTCTTC. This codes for CASNQSWTAYNEQFF.

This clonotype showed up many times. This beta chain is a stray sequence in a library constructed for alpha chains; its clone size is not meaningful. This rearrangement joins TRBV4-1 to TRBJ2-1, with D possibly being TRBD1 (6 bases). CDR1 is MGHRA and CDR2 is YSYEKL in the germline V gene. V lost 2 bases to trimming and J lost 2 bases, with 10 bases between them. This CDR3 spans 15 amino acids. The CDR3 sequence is CASSQSWTAYNEQFF. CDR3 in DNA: TGCGCCAGCAGCCAATCGTGGACAGCCTACAATGAGCAGTTCTTC.

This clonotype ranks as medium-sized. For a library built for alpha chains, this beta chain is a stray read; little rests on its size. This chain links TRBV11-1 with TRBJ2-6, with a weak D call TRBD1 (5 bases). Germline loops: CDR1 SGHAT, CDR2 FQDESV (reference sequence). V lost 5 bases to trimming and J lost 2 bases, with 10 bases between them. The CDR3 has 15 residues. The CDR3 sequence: CASSLDSAGANVLTF. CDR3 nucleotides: TGTGCCAGCAGCCTCGACAGTGCTGGGGCCAACGTCCTGACTTTC.

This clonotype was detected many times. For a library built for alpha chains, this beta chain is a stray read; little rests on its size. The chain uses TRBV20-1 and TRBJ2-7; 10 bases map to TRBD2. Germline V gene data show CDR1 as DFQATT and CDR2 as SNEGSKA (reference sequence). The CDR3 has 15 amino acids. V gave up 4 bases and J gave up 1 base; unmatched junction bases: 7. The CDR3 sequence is CSAIRTSGLSYEQYF. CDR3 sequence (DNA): TGCAGTGCTATTAGGACTAGCGGCCTTTCCTACGAGCAGTACTTC.

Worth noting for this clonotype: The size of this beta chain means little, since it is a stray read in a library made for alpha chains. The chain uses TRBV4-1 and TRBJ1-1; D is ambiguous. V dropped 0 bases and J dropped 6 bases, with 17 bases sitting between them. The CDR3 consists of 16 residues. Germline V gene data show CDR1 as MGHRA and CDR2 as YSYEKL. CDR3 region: CASSQDLALGKSEAFF. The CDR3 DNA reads TGCGCCAGCAGCCAAGATTTGGCCTTGGGGAAATCTGAAGCTTTCTTT.

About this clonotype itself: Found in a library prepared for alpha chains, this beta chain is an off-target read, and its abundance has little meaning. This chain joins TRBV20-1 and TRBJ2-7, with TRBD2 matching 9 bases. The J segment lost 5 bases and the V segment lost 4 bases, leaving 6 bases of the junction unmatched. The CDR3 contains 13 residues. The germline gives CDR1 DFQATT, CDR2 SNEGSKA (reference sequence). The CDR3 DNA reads TGCAGTGCTAAAGCGGGAGGTTTGCACGAGCAGTACTTC. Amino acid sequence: CSAKAGGLHEQYF.

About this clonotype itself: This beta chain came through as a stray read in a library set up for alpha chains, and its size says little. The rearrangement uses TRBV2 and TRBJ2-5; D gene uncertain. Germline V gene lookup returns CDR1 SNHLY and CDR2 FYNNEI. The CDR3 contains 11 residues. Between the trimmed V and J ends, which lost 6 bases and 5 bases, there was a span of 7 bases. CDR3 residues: CASSSWETQYF. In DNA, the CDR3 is TGTGCCAGCAGCTCCTGGGAGACCCAGTACTTC.

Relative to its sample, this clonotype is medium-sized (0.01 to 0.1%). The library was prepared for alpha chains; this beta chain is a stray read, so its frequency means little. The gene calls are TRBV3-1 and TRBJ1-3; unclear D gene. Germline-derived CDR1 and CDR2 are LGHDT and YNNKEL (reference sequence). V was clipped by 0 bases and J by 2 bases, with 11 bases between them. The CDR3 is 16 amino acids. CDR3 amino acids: CASSQDTTTTGNTIYF. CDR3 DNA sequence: TGTGCCAGCAGCCAAGATACTACAACTACTGGAAACACCATATATTTT.

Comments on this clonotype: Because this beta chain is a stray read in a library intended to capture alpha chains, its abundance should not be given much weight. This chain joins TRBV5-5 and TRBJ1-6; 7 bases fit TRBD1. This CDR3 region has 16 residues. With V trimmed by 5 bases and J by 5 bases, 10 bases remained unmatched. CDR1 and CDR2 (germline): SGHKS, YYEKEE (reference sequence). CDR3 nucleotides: TGTGCCAGCAGTTTGACGCCCGGGACAGATAATTCACCCCTCCACTTT. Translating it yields CASSLTPGTDNSPLHF. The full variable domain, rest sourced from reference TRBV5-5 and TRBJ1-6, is DAGVTQSPTHLIKTRGQQVTLRCSPISGHKSVSWYQQVLGQGPQFIFQYYEKEERGRGNFPDRFSARQFPNYSSELNVNALLLGDSALYLCASSLTPGTDNSPLHFGNGTRLTVT.

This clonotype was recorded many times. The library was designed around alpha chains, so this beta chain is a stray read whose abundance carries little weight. CDR3 nucleotide sequence: TGTGCCAGCAGCTTAGGGGGCAAAGGTGGCTACACCTTC. Encoded protein: CASSLGGKGGYTF. This chain links TRBV7-2 with TRBJ1-2; TRBD1 is a possible D gene (5 bases). The germline V gene has CDR1 SGHTA and CDR2 FQGNSA. The germline V and J ends were trimmed by 1 base and 7 bases, with 10 bases remaining between them. This CDR3 comprises 13 residues.

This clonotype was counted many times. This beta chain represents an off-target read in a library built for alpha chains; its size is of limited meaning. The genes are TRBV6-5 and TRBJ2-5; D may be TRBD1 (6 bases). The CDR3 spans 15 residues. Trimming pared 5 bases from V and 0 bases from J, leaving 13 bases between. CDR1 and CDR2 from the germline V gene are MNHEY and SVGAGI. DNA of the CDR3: TGTGCCAGCAGTCGCCACGGACAGTACCAAGAGACCCAGTACTTC. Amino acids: CASSRHGQYQETQYF.

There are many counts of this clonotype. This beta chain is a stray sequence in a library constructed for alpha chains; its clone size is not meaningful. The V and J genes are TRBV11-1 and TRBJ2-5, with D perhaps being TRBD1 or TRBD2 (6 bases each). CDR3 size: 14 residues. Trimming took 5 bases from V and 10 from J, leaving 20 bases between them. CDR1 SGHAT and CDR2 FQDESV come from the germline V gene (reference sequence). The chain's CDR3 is CASSPRSRRGDQYF. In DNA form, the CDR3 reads TGTGCCAGCAGCCCACGGAGCCGAAGGGGGGACCAGTACTTC.

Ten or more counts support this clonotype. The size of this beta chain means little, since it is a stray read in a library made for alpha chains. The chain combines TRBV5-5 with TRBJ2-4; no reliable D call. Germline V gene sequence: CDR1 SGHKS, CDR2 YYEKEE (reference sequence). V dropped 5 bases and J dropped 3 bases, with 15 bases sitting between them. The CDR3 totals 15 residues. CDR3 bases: TGTGCCAGCAGTCCCGGGTCCCCTGTCAAAAACATTCAGTACTTC. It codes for CASSPGSPVKNIQYF. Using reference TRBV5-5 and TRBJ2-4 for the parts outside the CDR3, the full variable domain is DAGVTQSPTHLIKTRGQQVTLRCSPISGHKSVSWYQQVLGQGPQFIFQYYEKEERGRGNFPDRFSARQFPNYSSELNVNALLLGDSALYLCASSPGSPVKNIQYFGAGTRLSVL.